This T cell receptor (beta chain) is from a study of response to subunit inactivated influenza vaccine. The study's findings and limits: Authors suggested seasonal influenza vaccinations each recruit few new T cells.

Trimming pared 4 bases from V and 2 bases from J, leaving 6 bases between. Germline CDR1 SQVTM, CDR2 ANQGSEA. The length of the CDR3 is 11 residues. This clonotype was seen a few times. Its antigen is not known. TCRdb used MiXCR to reprocess the RT-PCR reads, holding one entry per CDR3 protein. The sample lists about 520,000 distinct CDR3 sequences; 25% were seen once. Sample: CD4+ T cells sorted from PBMCs, taken around 5 days after vaccination. The source of this sequence is a man in his forties or fifties who received an inactivated influenza vaccine. V and J are TRBV29-1 and TRBJ2-7; D gene ambiguous. CDR3 nucleotides: TGCAGCGTTGTAGGGACCTACGAGCAGTACTTC. Translation: CSVVGTYEQYF.